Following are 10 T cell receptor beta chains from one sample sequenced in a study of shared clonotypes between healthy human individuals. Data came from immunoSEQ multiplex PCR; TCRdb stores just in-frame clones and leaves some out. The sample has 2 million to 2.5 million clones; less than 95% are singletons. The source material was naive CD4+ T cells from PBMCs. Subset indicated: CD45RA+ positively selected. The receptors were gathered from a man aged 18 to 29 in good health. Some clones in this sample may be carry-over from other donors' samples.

CDR3 DNA: TGTGCCAGCAGTTTAGGGTCACCTAGTGGTCGAGGAGGGCCCCAGCATTTT. It specifies CASSLGSPSGRGGPQHF. This chain links TRBV27 with TRBJ1-5; D is undetermined. Trimming pared 2 bases from V and 9 bases from J, leaving 23 bases between. Germline values: CDR1 MNHEY, CDR2 SMNVEV (reference sequence). CDR3 length: 17 amino acids.

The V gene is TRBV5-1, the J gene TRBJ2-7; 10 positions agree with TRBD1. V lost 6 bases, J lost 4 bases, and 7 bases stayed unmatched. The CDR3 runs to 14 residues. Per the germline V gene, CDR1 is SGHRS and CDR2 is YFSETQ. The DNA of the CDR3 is TGCGCCAGCACCCTGGGGACAGGGGCGTACGAGCAGTACTTC. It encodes CASTLGTGAYEQYF.

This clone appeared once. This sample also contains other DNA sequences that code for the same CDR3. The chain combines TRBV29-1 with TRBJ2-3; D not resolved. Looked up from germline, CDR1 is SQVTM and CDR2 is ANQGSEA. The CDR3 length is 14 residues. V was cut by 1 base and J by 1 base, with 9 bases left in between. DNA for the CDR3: TGCAGCGTTGAAGGGCCAGGAGGCACAGATACGCAGTATTTT. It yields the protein CSVEGPGGTDTQYF.

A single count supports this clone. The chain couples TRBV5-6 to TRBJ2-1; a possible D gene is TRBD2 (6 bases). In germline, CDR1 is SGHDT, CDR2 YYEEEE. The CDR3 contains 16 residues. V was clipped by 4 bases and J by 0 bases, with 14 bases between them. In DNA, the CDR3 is TGTGCCAGCAGCCGTTGGGCGGGGAGCTCCTACAATGAGCAGTTCTTC. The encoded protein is CASSRWAGSSYNEQFF.

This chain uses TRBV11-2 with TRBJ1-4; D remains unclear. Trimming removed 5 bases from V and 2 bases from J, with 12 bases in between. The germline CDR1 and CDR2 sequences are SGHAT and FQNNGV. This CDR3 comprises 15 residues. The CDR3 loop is CASSGEGRTNEKLFF. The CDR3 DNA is TGTGCCAGCAGCGGGGAGGGTCGGACTAATGAAAAACTGTTTTTT.

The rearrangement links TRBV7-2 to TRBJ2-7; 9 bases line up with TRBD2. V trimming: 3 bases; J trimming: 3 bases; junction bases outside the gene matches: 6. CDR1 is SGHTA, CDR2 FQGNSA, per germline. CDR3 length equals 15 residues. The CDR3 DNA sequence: TGTGCCAGCAGCTTCGATGCTAGCGGGATCTACGAGCAGTACTTC. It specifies CASSFDASGIYEQYF.

CDR3 in amino acids: CASSHHTAFGSGYEQYF. The CDR3 DNA reads TGTGCCAGCAGCCATCATACGGCTTTTGGGAGTGGGTACGAGCAGTACTTC. This chain links TRBV7-9 with TRBJ2-7, with a possible D match to TRBD2 (5 bases). The CDR3 is made up of 17 amino acids. V was shortened by 5 bases and J by 4 bases, with 24 bases between the two germline ends. Germline-derived CDR1 and CDR2 are SEHNR and FQNEAQ (reference sequence).

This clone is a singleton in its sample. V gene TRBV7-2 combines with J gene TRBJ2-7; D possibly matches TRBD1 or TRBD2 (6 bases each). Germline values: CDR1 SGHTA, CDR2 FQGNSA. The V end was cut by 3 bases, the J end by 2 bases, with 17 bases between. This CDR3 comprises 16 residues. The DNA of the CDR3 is TGTGCCAGCAGCTTGGGGGGCCCTAGTGGGGCCTACGAGCAGTACTTC. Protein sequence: CASSLGGPSGAYEQYF.

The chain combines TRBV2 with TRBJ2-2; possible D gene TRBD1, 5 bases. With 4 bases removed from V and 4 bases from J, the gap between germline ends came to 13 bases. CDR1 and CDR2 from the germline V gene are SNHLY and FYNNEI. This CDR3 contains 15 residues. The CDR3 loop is CASSVEGASTGELFF. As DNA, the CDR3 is TGTGCCAGCAGTGTGGAAGGGGCATCCACCGGGGAGCTGTTTTTT.

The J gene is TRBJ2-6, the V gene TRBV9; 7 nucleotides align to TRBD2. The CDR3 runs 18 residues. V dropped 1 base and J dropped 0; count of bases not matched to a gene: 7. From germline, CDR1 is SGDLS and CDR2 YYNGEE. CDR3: CASSVRQRDPSGANVLTF. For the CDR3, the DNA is TGTGCCAGCAGCGTACGACAGCGGGATCCCTCTGGGGCCAACGTCCTGACTTTC. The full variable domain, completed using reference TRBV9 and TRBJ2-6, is DSGVTQTPKHLITATGQRVTLRCSPRSGDLSVYWYQQSLDQGLQFLIQYYNGEERAKGNILERFSAQQFPDLHSELNLSSLELGDSALYFCASSVRQRDPSGANVLTFGAGSRLTVL.